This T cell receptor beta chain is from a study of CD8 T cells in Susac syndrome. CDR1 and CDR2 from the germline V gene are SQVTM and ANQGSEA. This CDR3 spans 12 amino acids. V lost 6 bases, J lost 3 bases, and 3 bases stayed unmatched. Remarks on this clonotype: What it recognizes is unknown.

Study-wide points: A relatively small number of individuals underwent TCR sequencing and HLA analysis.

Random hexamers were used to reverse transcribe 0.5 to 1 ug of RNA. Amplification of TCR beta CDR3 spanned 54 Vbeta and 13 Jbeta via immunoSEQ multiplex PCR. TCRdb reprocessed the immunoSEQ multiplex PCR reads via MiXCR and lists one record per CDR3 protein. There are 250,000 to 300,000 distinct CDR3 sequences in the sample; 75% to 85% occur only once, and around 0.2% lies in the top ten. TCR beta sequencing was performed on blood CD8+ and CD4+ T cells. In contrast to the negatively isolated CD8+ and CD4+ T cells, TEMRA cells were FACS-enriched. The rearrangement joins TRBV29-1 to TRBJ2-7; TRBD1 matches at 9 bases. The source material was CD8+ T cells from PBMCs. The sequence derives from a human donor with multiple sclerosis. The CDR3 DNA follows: TGCAGCGTCTGGGACAGGGACTACGAGCAGTACTTC. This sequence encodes CSVWDRDYEQYF.